Listed below are T cell receptor beta chains from one sample, sequenced in a study of T cells after posttransplantation cyclophosphamide. TCRdb's copy holds only in-frame clones and misses some; the assay was immunoSEQ multiplex PCR. There are 40,000 to 60,000 clones in the sample, none observed a single time. Sequenced sample: PBMCs. The receptors were sampled from a man aged 40-49 years in good health, CMV-negative, and a related stem cell transplant donor. Each CDR3 is given with its conserved first and last residue. A D gene is named only where the DNA matches it firmly. Clone sizes are given selectively: once, few, many, or a class where the clone is expanded.

CDR3nt	CDR3aa	j_gene	v_gene	d_gene	abundance
TGTGCCAGCAAAGGGGATCAGCCCCAGCATTTT	CASKGDQPQHF	TRBJ1-5	TRBV28	-	many
TGTGCCAGCAGCCCCCCCCCTAGCGGGAATCTAAATACGCAGTATTTT	CASSPPPSGNLNTQYF	TRBJ2-3	TRBV5-4	TRBD2	many
TGTGCCAGCAGTTTGGAGCGGAGGCTCGTTGACCAGTACTTC	CASSLERRLVDQYF	TRBJ2-5	TRBV28	-	many
TGTGCCAGCAGCTTGGAGCAGGGTAATTCACCCCTCCACTTT	CASSLEQGNSPLHF	TRBJ1-6	TRBV5-6	-	few
TGTGCCAGCAGCTTGACTAGCTCCTACAATGAGCAGTTCTTC	CASSLTSSYNEQFF	TRBJ2-1	TRBV5-6	-	many
TGTGCCAGTAGTATTCGGTCTAGCCTGAGCACCGGGGAGCTGTTTTTT	CASSIRSSLSTGELFF	TRBJ2-2	TRBV19	-	many
TGCAGCGTAGGGGGACAGGCCTACGAGCAGTACTTC	CSVGGQAYEQYF	TRBJ2-7	TRBV29-1	TRBD1	many
TGTGCCAGCAGCACTTTAGCGGGAGGGTCCTACAATGAGCAGTTCTTC	CASSTLAGGSYNEQFF	TRBJ2-1	TRBV7-8	TRBD2	many
TGTGCCAGCAGGGGCTCGGACATTCCCTCCGGGGCCAACGTCCTGACTTTC	CASRGSDIPSGANVLTF	TRBJ2-6	TRBV28	-	many
TGTGCCAGCAGCCTCCGGGGGGGACATTCTGAAAAACTGTTTTTT	CASSLRGGHSEKLFF	TRBJ1-4	TRBV28	-	many
TGTGCCAGCAGCTCAGCCCCATTGGGGACAGGGTTTTTAAAACTGTTTTTT	CASSSAPLGTGFLKLFF	TRBJ1-4	TRBV7-9	TRBD1	many
TGTGCCAGCGACCCTTTAGCGAGCACAGATACGCAGTATTTT	CASDPLASTDTQYF	TRBJ2-3	TRBV18	-	many
TGTGCCAGCAGGGGCGGGGTGGGGACAGATACGCAGTATTTT	CASRGGVGTDTQYF	TRBJ2-3	TRBV28	-	many
TGTGCCAGCAGCTTCCGAGACTCTGGGGCCAACGTCCTGACTTTC	CASSFRDSGANVLTF	TRBJ2-6	TRBV5-6	-	many
TGTGCCAGTACCCCAGTTGCTAACTATGGCTACACCTTC	CASTPVANYGYTF	TRBJ1-2	TRBV19	-	many
TGCGCCAGCAGCTTGGCCAGGGCTAGCGGGAGATACGAGCAGTACTTC	CASSLARASGRYEQYF	TRBJ2-7	TRBV5-1	TRBD2	many
TGTGCCAGCAGTCGACTAGCGGGAGTCAATGAGCAGTTCTTC	CASSRLAGVNEQFF	TRBJ2-1	TRBV6-1	TRBD2	few
TGTGCCAGCAGGCTCAACAGGCGAACTAATGAAAAACTGTTTTTT	CASRLNRRTNEKLFF	TRBJ1-4	TRBV6-5	-	-
TGTGCCAGCACGGGACTTCCCCCCCGTACGCAGTATTTT	CASTGLPPRTQYF	TRBJ2-3	TRBV27	-	many
TGCGCCAGCCAACCAACAGGGAACTATGGCTACACCTTC	CASQPTGNYGYTF	TRBJ1-2	TRBV5-1	-	many
TGTGCCTCCTCCCCAGGGGCGCGAAATTCGCCCCTCCACTTT	CASSPGARNSPLHF	TRBJ1-6	TRBV27	-	-
TGTGCCAGCAGCTTGGCCCTAGCCCGAGCGGAGTATTTT	CASSLALARAEYF	TRBJ2-3	TRBV5-6	-	many
TGTGCCAGCAGCTCGGAGCCCCCCGGGACAGCATATTTT	CASSSEPPGTAYF	TRBJ1-3	TRBV5-6	TRBD1	many
-	CASRGTETENCFF	TRBJ1-4	TRBV28	-	many
TGTGCCAGCATCAGCACCGGGACAGGGGGTACTTTGAGCTCCTACGAGCAGTACTTC	CASISTGTGGTLSSYEQYF	TRBJ2-7	TRBV28	TRBD1	many
TGCGCCAGCAGCTTACAGGGGGGGCCAGATACGCAGTATTTT	CASSLQGGPDTQYF	TRBJ2-3	TRBV5-1	-	many
TGTGCCAGTAGTATAGATAGAAGCGTAGAGACCCAGTACTTC	CASSIDRSVETQYF	TRBJ2-5	TRBV19	-	many
TGTGCCAGCAGCTTAAATCTAGCGGGACCCCGGGGAGATACGCAGTATTTT	CASSLNLAGPRGDTQYF	TRBJ2-3	TRBV7-3	TRBD2	many
TGTGCCAGCAGCGGGACTAGCGGGAGCCAGGGTGAGCAGTTCTTC	CASSGTSGSQGEQFF	TRBJ2-1	TRBV11-2	TRBD2	many
TGTGCCAGCAGTTACCCTAAGACGGGGATTAACACTGAAGCTTTCTTT	CASSYPKTGINTEAFF	TRBJ1-1	TRBV6-6	-	many
TGTGCCAGCAGCCTACCCCCGGGGGGCGGGAGGACGAATCCCTTTAATGAGCAGTTCTTC	CASSLPPGGGRTNPFNEQFF	TRBJ2-1	TRBV21-1	-	many
TGTGCCACCAGCAGGGACCTAGGGGTCCCCTACGAGCAGTACTTC	CATSRDLGVPYEQYF	TRBJ2-7	TRBV15	-	-
TGTGCCAGCAGCTGGAGGCTAGAATCCTACGAGCAGTACTTC	CASSWRLESYEQYF	TRBJ2-7	TRBV27	-	many
TGTGCCTTCGGGACAATCACTGAAGCTTTCTTT	CAFGTITEAFF	TRBJ1-1	TRBV30	-	many
TGCGCCAGCAGCCTTTCTCCCGGGACAGCTAACTATGGCTACACCTTC	CASSLSPGTANYGYTF	TRBJ1-2	TRBV5-1	TRBD1	many
TGTGCCAGCAGTGAAGCCGGACAGGGACCCGCTGCGACCCAGTACTTC	CASSEAGQGPAATQYF	TRBJ2-5	TRBV6-1	TRBD1	many
TGTGCCAGCAGCTCATCGTCCGGGACAGGAATGCGGGAGCAGTACTTC	CASSSSSGTGMREQYF	TRBJ2-7	TRBV7-8	TRBD1	many
TGTGCCATCAGCCGTACCGAGGAGCCCCAGCATTTT	CAISRTEEPQHF	TRBJ1-5	TRBV10-3	-	many
TGTGCCAGCAGCGTAGAGTTAGCGGGAGGCGAGCAGTACTTC	CASSVELAGGEQYF	TRBJ2-7	TRBV9	TRBD2	many
TGTGCCAGCAGTCCCGCAGGGAGGGGGTCTCGGTTTGAGCAGTACTTC	CASSPAGRGSRFEQYF	TRBJ2-7	TRBV28	-	many
TGTGCCAGCAGCTTATCTTACTTCGGGGATACGCAGTATTTT	CASSLSYFGDTQYF	TRBJ2-3	TRBV11-3	-	many
TGTGCCAGCAGCTTTTCGACAGGGGGTTACGAGCAGTACTTC	CASSFSTGGYEQYF	TRBJ2-7	TRBV7-9	TRBD1	-
TGTGCCAGCAGCCAGGGCAGGGTCCAGCCCCAGCATTTT	CASSQGRVQPQHF	TRBJ1-5	TRBV5-5	-	many
TGTGCCAGCAGCTTACTTTGGACAGGGGCCACCTATGGCTACACCTTC	CASSLLWTGATYGYTF	TRBJ1-2	TRBV7-9	TRBD1	many
TGTGCCAGCAGGGGGGGGACAGGGGACGAGCAGTACTTC	CASRGGTGDEQYF	TRBJ2-7	TRBV2	TRBD1	many
TGTGCCAGCAGCTTCCTTATAGGACAGGGGAAGGTGACCCAGTACTTC	CASSFLIGQGKVTQYF	TRBJ2-5	TRBV5-5	TRBD1	many
TGTGCCAGCAGGGGGGGACGGGGCCTAGAAGCTTTCTTT	CASRGGRGLEAFF	TRBJ1-1	TRBV2	-	many
TGTGCCAGTAGTATAGGGACTAGCGGTTCCTACGAGCAGTACTTC	CASSIGTSGSYEQYF	TRBJ2-7	TRBV19	TRBD2	many
TGTGCCAGCAGGAGGACAGGGCCCCTAGGGGAGACCCAGTACTTC	CASRRTGPLGETQYF	TRBJ2-5	TRBV6-1	TRBD1	many
TGTGCCAGCAGCCAACCCGGGACTAGCGCTTACAATGAGCAGTTCTTC	CASSQPGTSAYNEQFF	TRBJ2-1	TRBV4-2	TRBD2	many
TGTGCCAGCAGTCCGCGACAGGGGTCCTATGGCTACACCTTC	CASSPRQGSYGYTF	TRBJ1-2	TRBV28	TRBD1	many
TGTGCCAGCAGTGAAGTTAGAGGGTCCGGGGAGCTGTTTTTT	CASSEVRGSGELFF	TRBJ2-2	TRBV2	-	many